This T cell receptor (beta chain) was identified during a study of OX40 agonist ivuxolimab in advanced cancers. Notes on the study in general: People who partly responded at 0.1-3.0 mg/kg had some of the least clonal expansion seen. Clonal expansion by week 6 occurred in CD4+ and CD8+ blood T cells (at 0.1 to 3.0 mg/kg).

As concerns this clone: Its antigen remains unidentified.

Some clones are missing from TCRdb's copy, which holds only in-frame ones; the method was immunoSEQ multiplex PCR. The sample includes about 100,000 clones, over 75% seen only once; the top ten take 0.16%. The input for sequencing was CD4+ or CD8+ T cells sorted from blood, taken in a trial of the OX40 agonist ivuxolimab. This clonotype was obtained from an adult with an advanced solid tumor such as melanoma, head and neck, liver or kidney cancer.

CDR3 region: CASSVNPERGELFF. As DNA, the CDR3 is TGTGCCAGTAGTGTCAATCCTGAACGCGGGGAGCTGTTTTTT. This sequence joins TRBV19 and TRBJ2-2; D gene ambiguous. The ends were cut back, 5 bases at V and 7 bases at J, with 14 bases in the middle. CDR3 length: 14 amino acids. CDR1 and CDR2 from the germline V gene are LNHDA and SQIVND (reference sequence).